This T cell receptor (beta chain) came from a study of blood T cell repertoires in COVID-19. CDR1 and CDR2 (germline): SGHAT, FQNNGV. CDR3 length: 16 residues. J gave up 1 base and V 5 bases, and 11 bases lay outside the gene matches. The protocol was immunoSEQ multiplex PCR, while the TCRdb copy is restricted to in-frame clones and leaves out a portion. The sample gives some 150,000 clones, around four fifths of which show up once; more than 1.5% is in the top ten. This receptor was obtained from a human donor in a cohort sampled during active COVID-19. Specimen: peripheral blood. This chain links TRBV11-2 with TRBJ2-7; 7 bases match TRBD2. The CDR3 DNA follows: TGTGCCAGCAGCCCCTATAGCGGGTTCTTATCCTACGAGCAGTACTTC. Translating gives CASSPYSGFLSYEQYF.